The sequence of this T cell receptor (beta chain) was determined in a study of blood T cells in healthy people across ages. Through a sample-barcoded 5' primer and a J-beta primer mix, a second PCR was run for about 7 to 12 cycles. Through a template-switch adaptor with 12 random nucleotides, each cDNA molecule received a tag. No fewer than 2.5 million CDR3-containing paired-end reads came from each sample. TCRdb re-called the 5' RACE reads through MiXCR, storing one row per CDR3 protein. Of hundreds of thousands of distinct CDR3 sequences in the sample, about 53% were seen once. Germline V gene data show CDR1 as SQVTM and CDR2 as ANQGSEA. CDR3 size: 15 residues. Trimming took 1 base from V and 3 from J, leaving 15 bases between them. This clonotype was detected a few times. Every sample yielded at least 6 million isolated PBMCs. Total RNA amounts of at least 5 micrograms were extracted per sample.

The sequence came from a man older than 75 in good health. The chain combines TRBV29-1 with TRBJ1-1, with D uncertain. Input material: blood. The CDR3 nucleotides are TGCAGCGTTGAAGCCAGCAGGCGACGGGACACTGAAGCTTTCTTT. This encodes CSVEASRRRDTEAFF.